This TCR beta chain was captured in a study of PD-1 blockade in classical Hodgkin lymphoma. Per germline, CDR1 SGHNT and CDR2 YYREEE (reference sequence). V was pared by 4 bases and J by 7 bases, with 14 bases between. This CDR3 is 14 amino acids long. Study-wide points: TCR diversity rose significantly by C4D1 in CD4+ but not CD8+ cells.

Documented time point: cycle 4 day 1 (C4D1), after more than five weeks of nivolumab. Exposure to brentuximab vedotin varied, and each patient had relapsed following autologous stem cell transplantation. Thawed PBMCs underwent magnetic negative selection to yield purified CD4+ T cells. Patients' outcomes at their best amounted to complete response, partial response or progressive disease. Sequencing was performed with immunoSEQ multiplex PCR; in TCRdb, only in-frame clones are kept and a portion is missing. The sample includes some 19,000 clones, about 75% of them seen just once. On this clone: Its antigen is not known.

The source material was CD4+ T cells from blood, sampled before the fourth cycle of nivolumab. V and J are TRBV5-4 and TRBJ1-4, with D hard to call. The TCR originated in a human donor with classical Hodgkin lymphoma. The CDR3 spells CASSKGLSGEKLFF. CDR3 coding DNA: TGTGCCAGCAGCAAAGGACTGTCGGGTGAAAAACTGTTTTTT.